Sequencing of this TCR beta chain was carried out in a study of prognosis after radiotherapy for stage I lung cancer. Overall study results and limits: There was a fall in unique TCR clone counts after stereotactic body radiation therapy, median 10,088 versus 6,861. Patients developing distant metastases showed lower Shannon entropy after stereotactic body radiation therapy.

Node negativity on CT and PET/CT was present in all patients, alongside an absence of prior chemotherapy, radiotherapy or other malignancies. This CDR3 spans 13 amino acids. V dropped 6 bases and J dropped 1 base, with 8 bases sitting between them. This clonotype is judged medium-sized. Its specificity is not known. Genomic DNA was the source, and TCR beta CDR3 was amplified from it by two-round multiplex PCR. Round-one PCR had primers specific to each TRBV and TRBJ gene. Each CDR3 protein gets one entry after TCRdb re-called the multiplex PCR reads with MiXCR. This sample yields more than 11,000 distinct CDR3 sequences, of which around 29% are seen a single time; roughly 26% belongs to the top ten.

The chain uses TRBV12-3 or TRBV12-4 and TRBJ2-3; no clear D gene. The sample was PBMCs, taken before or after stereotactic body radiation therapy (not recorded which). The clonotype was recovered from a donor over 45 with non-small cell lung cancer. CDR3 sequence (DNA): TGTGCCAGCAGGGCGAGTGGCACAGATACGCAGTATTTT. Translating gives CASRASGTDTQYF.